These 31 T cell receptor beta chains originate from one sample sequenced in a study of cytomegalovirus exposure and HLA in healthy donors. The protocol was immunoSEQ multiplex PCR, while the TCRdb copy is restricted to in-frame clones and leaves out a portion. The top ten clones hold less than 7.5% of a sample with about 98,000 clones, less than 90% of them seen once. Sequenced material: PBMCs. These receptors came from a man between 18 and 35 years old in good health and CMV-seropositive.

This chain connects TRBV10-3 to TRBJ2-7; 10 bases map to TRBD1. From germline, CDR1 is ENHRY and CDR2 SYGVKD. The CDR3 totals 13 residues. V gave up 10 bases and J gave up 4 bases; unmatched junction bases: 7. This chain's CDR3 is CASAGTGAYEQYF. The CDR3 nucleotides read TGTGCCAGCGCCGGGACAGGGGCTTACGAGCAGTACTTC.

The CDR3 nucleotides read TGTGCCAGCAGCCTGGTGACAGGAGCCTACGAGCAGTACTTC. Protein: CASSLVTGAYEQYF. This chain uses TRBV11-3 with TRBJ2-7; D is perhaps TRBD1 (6 bases). Trimming left V 5 bases short and J 2 bases short, with 13 bases between. This CDR3 region has 14 residues. Germline assignment: CDR1 SGHNT and CDR2 YENEEA. Filled out from reference TRBV11-3 and TRBJ2-7, the complete variable domain reads EAGVVQSPRYKIIEKKQPVAFWCNPISGHNTLYWYLQNLGQGPELLIRYENEEAVDDSQLPKDRFSAERLKGVDSTLKIQPAELGDSAVYLCASSLVTGAYEQYFGPGTRLTVT.

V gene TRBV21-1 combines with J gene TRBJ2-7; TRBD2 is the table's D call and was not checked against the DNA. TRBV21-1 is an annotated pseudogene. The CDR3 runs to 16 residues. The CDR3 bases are TGTGCCAGCAGTAGAAAAGAGGGGAGGGTTCCCTACGAGCAGTACTTC. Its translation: CASSRKEGRVPYEQYF.

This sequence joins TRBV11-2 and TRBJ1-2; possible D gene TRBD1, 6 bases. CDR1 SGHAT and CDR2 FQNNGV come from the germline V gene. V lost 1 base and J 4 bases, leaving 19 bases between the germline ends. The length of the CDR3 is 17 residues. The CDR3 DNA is TGTGCCAGCAGCTTAGTATTTCGGAGGGGGGGAACCTATGGCTACACCTTC. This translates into CASSLVFRRGGTYGYTF.

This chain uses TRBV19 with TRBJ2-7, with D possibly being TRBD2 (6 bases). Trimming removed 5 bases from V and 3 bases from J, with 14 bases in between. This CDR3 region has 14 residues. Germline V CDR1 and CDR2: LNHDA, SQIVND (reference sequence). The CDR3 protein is CASSPFGGDYEQYF. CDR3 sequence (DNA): TGTGCCAGTAGTCCCTTCGGAGGGGACTACGAGCAGTACTTC.

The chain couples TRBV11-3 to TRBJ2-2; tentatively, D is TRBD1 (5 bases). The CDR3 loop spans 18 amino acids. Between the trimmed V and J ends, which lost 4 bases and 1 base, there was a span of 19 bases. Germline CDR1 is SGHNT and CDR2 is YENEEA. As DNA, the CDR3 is TGTGCCAGCAGCTATCGACAGACCCTCAATAAGAACACCGGGGAGCTGTTTTTT. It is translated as CASSYRQTLNKNTGELFF.

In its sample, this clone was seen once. CDR3 protein: CASSLSGGEGQFF. DNA for the CDR3: TGTGCCAGCAGTCTTAGCGGGGGGGAGGGGCAGTTCTTC. V usage is TRBV27 and J usage is TRBJ2-1, with 11 bases matching TRBD2. Germline-derived CDR1 and CDR2 are MNHEY and SMNVEV (reference sequence). With V trimmed by 5 bases and J by 12 bases, 6 bases remained unmatched. The CDR3 contains 13 residues.

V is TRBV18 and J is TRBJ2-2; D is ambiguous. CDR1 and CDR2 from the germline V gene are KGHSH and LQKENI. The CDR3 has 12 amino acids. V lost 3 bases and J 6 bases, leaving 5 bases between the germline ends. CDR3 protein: CASSPLAGELFF. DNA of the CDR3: TGTGCCAGCTCACCCCTAGCCGGGGAGCTGTTTTTT.

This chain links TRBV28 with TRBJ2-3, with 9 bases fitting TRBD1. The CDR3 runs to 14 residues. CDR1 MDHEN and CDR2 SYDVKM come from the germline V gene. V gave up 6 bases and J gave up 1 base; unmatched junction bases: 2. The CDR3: CASRTGGGTDTQYF. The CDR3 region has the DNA TGTGCCAGCAGGACAGGGGGGGGCACAGATACGCAGTATTTT.

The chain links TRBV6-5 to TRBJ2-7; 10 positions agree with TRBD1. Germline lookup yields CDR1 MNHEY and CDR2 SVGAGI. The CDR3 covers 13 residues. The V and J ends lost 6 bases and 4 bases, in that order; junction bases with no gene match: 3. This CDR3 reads CASRRDRGYEQYF. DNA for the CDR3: TGTGCCAGCAGACGGGACAGGGGTTACGAGCAGTACTTC.

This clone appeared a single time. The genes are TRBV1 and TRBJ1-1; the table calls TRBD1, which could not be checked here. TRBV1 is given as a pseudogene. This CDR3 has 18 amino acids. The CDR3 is CTSSIVPGQGASVTEAFF. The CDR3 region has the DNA TGCACCAGCTCTATCGTCCCGGGACAGGGGGCGAGCGTCACTGAAGCTTTCTTT.

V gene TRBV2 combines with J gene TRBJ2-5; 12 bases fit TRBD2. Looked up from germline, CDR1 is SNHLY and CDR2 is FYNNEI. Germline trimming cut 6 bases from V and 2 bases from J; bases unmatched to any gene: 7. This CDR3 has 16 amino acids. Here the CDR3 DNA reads TGTGCCAGCAGGGTTCTTGGACTAGCGGGGCAAGAGACCCAGTACTTC. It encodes CASRVLGLAGQETQYF.

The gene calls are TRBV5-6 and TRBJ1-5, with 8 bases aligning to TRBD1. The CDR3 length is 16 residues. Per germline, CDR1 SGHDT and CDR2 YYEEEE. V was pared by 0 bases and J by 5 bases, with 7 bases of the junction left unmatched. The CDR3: CASSLGRQGIHQPQHF. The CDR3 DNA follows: TGTGCCAGCAGCTTGGGTAGACAGGGGATCCATCAGCCCCAGCATTTT.

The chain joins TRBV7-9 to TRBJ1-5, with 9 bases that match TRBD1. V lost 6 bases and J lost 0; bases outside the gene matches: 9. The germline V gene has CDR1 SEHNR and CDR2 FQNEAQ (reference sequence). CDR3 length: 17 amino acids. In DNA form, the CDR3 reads TGTGCCAGCAGTCTACAGGGGGCCGGACGTAGCAATCAGCCCCAGCATTTT. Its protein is CASSLQGAGRSNQPQHF.

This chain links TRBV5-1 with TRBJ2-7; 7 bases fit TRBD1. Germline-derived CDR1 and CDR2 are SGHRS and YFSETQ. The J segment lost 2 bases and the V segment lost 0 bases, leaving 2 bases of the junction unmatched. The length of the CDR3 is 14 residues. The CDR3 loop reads CASSLEQGAYEQYF. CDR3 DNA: TGCGCCAGCAGCTTGGAGCAGGGGGCCTACGAGCAGTACTTC.

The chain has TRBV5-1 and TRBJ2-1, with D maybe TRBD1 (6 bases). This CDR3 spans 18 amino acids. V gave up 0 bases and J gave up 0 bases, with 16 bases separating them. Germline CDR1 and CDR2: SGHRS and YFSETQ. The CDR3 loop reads CASSLVQGSEFSYNEQFF. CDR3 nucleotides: TGCGCCAGCAGCTTGGTTCAGGGGAGCGAATTCTCCTACAATGAGCAGTTCTTC.

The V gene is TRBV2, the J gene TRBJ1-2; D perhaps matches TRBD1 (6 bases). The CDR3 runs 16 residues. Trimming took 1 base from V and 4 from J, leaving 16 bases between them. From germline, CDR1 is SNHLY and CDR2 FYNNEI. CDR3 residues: CASSEGGPQGTYGYTF. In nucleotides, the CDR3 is TGTGCCAGCAGTGAAGGGGGCCCACAGGGAACCTATGGCTACACCTTC.

The CDR3 loop is CATSSTRAGLTSGEQYF. The CDR3 DNA reads TGTGCCACCAGCTCGACACGAGCGGGACTGACTTCGGGCGAGCAGTACTTC. The gene calls are TRBV15 and TRBJ2-7; 7 nucleotides line up with TRBD2. The V gene end was trimmed by 5 bases and the J gene end by 6 bases; junction bases not matched to a gene: 19. This CDR3 region has 17 residues. The V gene's germline CDR1 is LNHNV and CDR2 YYDKDF (reference sequence).

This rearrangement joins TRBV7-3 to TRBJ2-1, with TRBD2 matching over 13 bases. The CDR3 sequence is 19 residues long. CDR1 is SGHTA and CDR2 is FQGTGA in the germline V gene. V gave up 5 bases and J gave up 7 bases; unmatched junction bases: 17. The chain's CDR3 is CASSRRDDRGLAGINEQFF. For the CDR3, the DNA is TGTGCCAGCAGCCGCCGGGATGATCGGGGACTAGCGGGAATTAATGAGCAGTTCTTC.

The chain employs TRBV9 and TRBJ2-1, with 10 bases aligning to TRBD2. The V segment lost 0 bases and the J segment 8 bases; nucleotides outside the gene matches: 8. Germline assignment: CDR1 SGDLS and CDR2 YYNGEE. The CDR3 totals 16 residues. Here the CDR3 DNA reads TGTGCCAGCAGCGTAGGTTCAGCGGGGGGGCTCTATGAGCAGTTCTTC. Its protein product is CASSVGSAGGLYEQFF.

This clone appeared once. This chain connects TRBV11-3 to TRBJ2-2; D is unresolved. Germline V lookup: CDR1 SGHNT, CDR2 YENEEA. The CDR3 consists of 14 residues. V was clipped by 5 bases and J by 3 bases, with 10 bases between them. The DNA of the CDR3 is TGTGCCAGCAGCGGCGAGGTTCACACCGGGGAGCTGTTTTTT. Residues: CASSGEVHTGELFF.

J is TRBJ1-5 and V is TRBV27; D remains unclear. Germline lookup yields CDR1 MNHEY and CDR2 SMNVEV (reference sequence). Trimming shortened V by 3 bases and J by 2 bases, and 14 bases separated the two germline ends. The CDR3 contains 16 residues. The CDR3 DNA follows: TGTGCCAGCAGTTTGTTCTCCAGGTTGGGCAATCAGCCCCAGCATTTT. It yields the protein CASSLFSRLGNQPQHF.

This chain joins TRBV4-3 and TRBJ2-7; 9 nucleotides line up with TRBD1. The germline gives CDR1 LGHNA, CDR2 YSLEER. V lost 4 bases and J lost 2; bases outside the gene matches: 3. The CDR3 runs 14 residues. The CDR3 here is CASSPDRGPYEQYF. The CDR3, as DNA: TGCGCCAGCAGCCCGGACAGGGGCCCCTACGAGCAGTACTTC.

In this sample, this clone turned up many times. CDR3 in amino acids: CASITQGARDIQYF. As DNA, the CDR3 is TGTGCCAGCATTACCCAGGGGGCGCGGGACATTCAGTACTTC. The chain carries TRBV27 and TRBJ2-4; 8 nucleotides line up with TRBD1. Germline V CDR1 and CDR2: MNHEY, SMNVEV (reference sequence). With 7 bases clipped from V and 8 bases from J, the junction kept 10 bases outside the gene matches. This CDR3 has 14 residues.

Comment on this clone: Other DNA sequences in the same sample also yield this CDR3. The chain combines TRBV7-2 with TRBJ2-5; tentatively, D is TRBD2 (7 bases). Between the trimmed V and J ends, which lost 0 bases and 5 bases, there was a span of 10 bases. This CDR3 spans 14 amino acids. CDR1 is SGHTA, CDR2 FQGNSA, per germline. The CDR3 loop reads CASSLAGGRETQYF. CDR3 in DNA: TGTGCCAGCAGCTTAGCCGGGGGGCGGGAGACCCAGTACTTC.

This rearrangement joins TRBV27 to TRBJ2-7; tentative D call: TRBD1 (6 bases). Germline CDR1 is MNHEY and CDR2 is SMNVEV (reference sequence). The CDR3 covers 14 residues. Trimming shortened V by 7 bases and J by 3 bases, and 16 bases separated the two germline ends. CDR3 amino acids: CASTAGDGFYEQYF. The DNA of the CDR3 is TGTGCCAGCACCGCAGGGGATGGCTTCTACGAGCAGTACTTC.

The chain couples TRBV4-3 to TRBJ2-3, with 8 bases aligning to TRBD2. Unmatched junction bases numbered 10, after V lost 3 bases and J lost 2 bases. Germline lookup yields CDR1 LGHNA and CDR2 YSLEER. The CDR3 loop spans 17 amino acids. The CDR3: CASSQGRSGTTTDTQYF. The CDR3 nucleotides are TGCGCCAGCAGCCAGGGGCGTAGCGGGACCACCACAGATACGCAGTATTTT.

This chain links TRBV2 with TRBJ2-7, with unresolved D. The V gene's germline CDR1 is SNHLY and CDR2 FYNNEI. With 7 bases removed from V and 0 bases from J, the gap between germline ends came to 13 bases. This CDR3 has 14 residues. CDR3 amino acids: CASMSTGYSYEQYF. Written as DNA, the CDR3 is TGTGCCAGCATGTCCACCGGGTACTCCTACGAGCAGTACTTC.

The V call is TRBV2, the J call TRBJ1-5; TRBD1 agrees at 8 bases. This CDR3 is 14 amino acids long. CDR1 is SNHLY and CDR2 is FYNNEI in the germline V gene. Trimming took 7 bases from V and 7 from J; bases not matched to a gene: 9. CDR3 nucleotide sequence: TGTGCCAGCAAACTGGGAACAGGGGGACAGCCCCAGCATTTT. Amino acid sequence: CASKLGTGGQPQHF.

The CDR3, as DNA: TGTGCCAGCAGTTACACAGGGATGAACACTGAAGCTTTCTTT. It yields the protein CASSYTGMNTEAFF. The chain employs TRBV6-5 and TRBJ1-1; the D gene is possibly TRBD1 (6 bases). The ends were cut back, 2 bases at V and 0 bases at J, with 7 bases in the middle. The germline V gene has CDR1 MNHEY and CDR2 SVGAGI. CDR3 length: 14 amino acids.

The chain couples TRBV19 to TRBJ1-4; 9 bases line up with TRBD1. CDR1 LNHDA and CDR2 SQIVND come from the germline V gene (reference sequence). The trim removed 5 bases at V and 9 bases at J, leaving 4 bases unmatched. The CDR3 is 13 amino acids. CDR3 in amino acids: CASSDGQGKKLFF. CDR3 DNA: TGTGCCAGTAGTGACGGACAGGGGAAAAAACTGTTTTTT.